This T cell receptor (beta chain) was obtained from a study of cytomegalovirus exposure and HLA in healthy donors. Points from the study as a whole: Overall, about 160 TCR beta chains were annotated as cytomegalovirus-associated.

In its sample, this clone was seen once. Its antigen is not known. Some clones are missing from TCRdb's copy, which holds only in-frame ones; the method was immunoSEQ multiplex PCR. The top ten hold 3% to 3.5% of the sample, which has some 260,000 clones, about nine tenths seen once. This CDR3 contains 14 residues. Germline V CDR1 and CDR2: SGHNT, YYREEE (reference sequence). Trimming took off 1 base at V and 8 bases at J, with 15 bases between the two ends. This TCR came from a woman in her 30s in good health and CMV-seronegative. The V gene is TRBV5-4, the J gene TRBJ1-2; weak D call: TRBD1 (5 bases). The sample was PBMCs. Here the CDR3 reads CASSLPLWGEGYTF. CDR3 coding DNA: TGTGCCAGCAGCTTGCCGCTTTGGGGGGAAGGCTACACCTTC. Full variable domain (remainder filled in from reference TRBV5-4 and TRBJ1-2): ETGVTQSPTHLIKTRGQQVTLRCSSQSGHNTVSWYQQALGQGPQFIFQYYREEENGRGNFPPRFSGLQFPNYSSELNVNALELDDSALYLCASSLPLWGEGYTFGSGTRLTVV.